These 29 T cell receptor beta chains were all obtained from the same sample, sequenced in a study of blood T cell repertoires in COVID-19. Clones were read by immunoSEQ multiplex PCR, and TCRdb kept only the in-frame ones, dropping some. This table holds 200,000 to 250,000 clones, around 90% found once. The sample comprised peripheral blood. All receptors come from a man aged 18-30 years with active or convalescent COVID-19.

This sequence joins TRBV23-1 and TRBJ2-7, with 8 bases matching TRBD1. TRBV23-1 belongs to the ORF category, with a function that is uncertain. V dropped 0 bases and J dropped 3; count of bases not matched to a gene: 16. The CDR3 covers 19 residues. CDR3 loop: CASSQSPDYSDRVCYEQYF. The DNA for the CDR3 is TGCGCCAGCAGTCAATCCCCGGATTATTCGGACAGGGTCTGCTACGAGCAGTACTTC.

The chain uses TRBV3-1 (or the pseudogene TRBV3-2) and TRBJ2-2; 8 positions match TRBD2. This CDR3 is built from 16 residues. Germline assignment: CDR1 LGHDT and CDR2 YNNKEL (reference sequence). V trimming: 4 bases; J trimming: 4 bases; junction bases outside the gene matches: 8. The CDR3 coding sequence is TGTGCCAGCAGCCCACTCGGGGGGGCGGTCACCGGGGAGCTGTTTTTT. It translates to CASSPLGGAVTGELFF.

This rearrangement joins TRBV10-1 to TRBJ1-2; weak D call: TRBD1 (6 bases). V gave up 4 bases and J gave up 1 base, with 10 bases separating them. The germline V gene has CDR1 WNHNN and CDR2 SYGVQD (reference sequence). The CDR3 runs 14 residues. In nucleotides, the CDR3 is TGCGCCAGCAGTGCGGGACATCGTAACTATGGCTACACCTTC. It codes for CASSAGHRNYGYTF.

The rearrangement uses TRBV9 and TRBJ2-3; D perhaps matches TRBD1 (6 bases). Trimming pared 0 bases from V and 2 bases from J, leaving 19 bases between. This CDR3 is 18 amino acids long. Per germline, CDR1 SGDLS and CDR2 YYNGEE. The DNA of the CDR3 is TGTGCCAGCAGCGTAGCGGCCCTACAGGGTTTCGACACAGATACGCAGTATTTT. Protein: CASSVAALQGFDTDTQYF.

In nucleotides, the CDR3 is TGTGCCAGCTCACCACCGAGCAGGGGATACGAGCAGTACTTC. The encoded protein is CASSPPSRGYEQYF. This chain links TRBV18 with TRBJ2-7; tentatively, D is TRBD1 (6 bases). Trimming took 0 bases from V and 4 from J, leaving 10 bases between them. The CDR3 length is 14 residues. Germline CDR1 is KGHSH and CDR2 is LQKENI.

The J gene is TRBJ2-3, the V gene TRBV4-1; maybe TRBD2 (5 bases). The CDR3 is 14 residues long. Germline assignment: CDR1 MGHRA and CDR2 YSYEKL. V was shortened by 3 bases and J by 6 bases, with 13 bases between the two germline ends. The CDR3 DNA follows: TGCGCCAGCAGCCATTGGGTTAGCGCGGATACGCAGTATTTT. Its translation: CASSHWVSADTQYF.

The V and J genes are TRBV27 and TRBJ1-1; D perhaps matches TRBD1 (6 bases). The CDR3 contains 14 residues. Germline assignment: CDR1 MNHEY and CDR2 SMNVEV (reference sequence). V was shortened by 9 bases and J by 1 base, with 15 bases between the two germline ends. CDR3 bases: TGTGCCAGAGGGGGACCCACAACGAACACTGAAGCTTTCTTT. It yields the protein CARGGPTTNTEAFF.

This clone was picked up one time. V and J are TRBV6-5 and TRBJ2-5, with a weak D call TRBD1 (6 bases). Trimming removed 4 bases at V and 3 bases at J, with 18 bases between. Germline CDR1 is MNHEY and CDR2 is SVGAGI. The CDR3 consists of 16 residues. CDR3 sequence (DNA): TGTGCCAGCAGTTCCGCCCCCACAGGGTGGAAAGAGACCCAGTACTTC. Its translation is CASSSAPTGWKETQYF.

The chain links TRBV6-4 to TRBJ1-6; the match to TRBD1 covers 10 bases. Germline V lookup: CDR1 MRHNA, CDR2 SNTAGT. This CDR3 has 16 amino acids. Losses at the gene ends were 0 bases for V and 5 bases for J; bases not matched to a gene: 1. The CDR3 nucleotides are TGTGCCAGCAGTGACTCCGGGACAGGGGATAATTCACCCCTCCACTTT. This encodes CASSDSGTGDNSPLHF.

This clone was observed a handful of times. This chain links TRBV7-2 with TRBJ2-5, with D possibly matching TRBD1 (5 bases). The CDR3 is 14 amino acids. CDR1 is SGHTA, CDR2 FQGNSA, per germline. The V gene lost 5 bases and the J gene lost 4 bases, with 14 bases spanning the gap. CDR3 amino acids: CASSNPQGGETQYF. The CDR3 DNA follows: TGTGCCAGCAGCAACCCCCAGGGCGGAGAGACCCAGTACTTC. Using reference TRBV7-2 and TRBJ2-5 for the parts outside the CDR3, the full variable domain is GAGVSQSPSNKVTEKGKDVELRCDPISGHTALYWYRQSLGQGLEFLIYFQGNSAPDKSGLPSDRFSAERTGGSVSTLTIQRTQQEDSAVYLCASSNPQGGETQYFGPGTRLLVL.

This clone was observed once. The V gene is TRBV18, the J gene TRBJ1-4, with 9 bases lining up with TRBD1. V was pared by 3 bases and J by 8 bases, with 7 bases of the junction left unmatched. This CDR3 has 15 amino acids. Looked up from germline, CDR1 is KGHSH and CDR2 is LQKENI. CDR3 region: CASSPKQGAEEKLFF. DNA for the CDR3: TGTGCCAGCTCACCCAAACAGGGGGCGGAAGAAAAACTGTTTTTT.

Written as DNA, the CDR3 is TGTGCCAGCAGCTTAGGGGCCGTCTATGGCTACACCTTC. It encodes CASSLGAVYGYTF. This chain joins TRBV7-9 and TRBJ1-2, with D hard to call. Trimming pared 1 base from V and 4 bases from J, leaving 7 bases between. The CDR3 covers 13 residues. Germline values: CDR1 SEHNR, CDR2 FQNEAQ (reference sequence).

The gene calls are TRBV19 and TRBJ1-1, with D hard to call. Between the trimmed V and J ends, which lost 1 base and 2 bases, there was a span of 5 bases. Germline values: CDR1 LNHDA, CDR2 SQIVND (reference sequence). This CDR3 comprises 13 residues. The CDR3 here is CASSIGTNTEAFF. The CDR3 DNA reads TGTGCCAGTAGTATAGGAACTAACACTGAAGCTTTCTTT.

V usage is TRBV7-2 and J usage is TRBJ1-3; perhaps TRBD1 as D (6 bases). Trimming left V 5 bases short and J 4 bases short, with 21 bases between. There are 17 residues in the CDR3. Per the germline V gene, CDR1 is SGHTA and CDR2 is FQGNSA. CDR3 coding DNA: TGTGCCAGCAGCCCCGTGATTGGCAGGGGTGGAGGAAACACCATATATTTT. It encodes CASSPVIGRGGGNTIYF.

The chain links TRBV10-1 to TRBJ2-1; D remains unclear. Trimming shortened V by 5 bases and J by 5 bases, and 10 bases separated the two germline ends. Germline V gives CDR1 WNHNN, CDR2 SYGVQD (reference sequence). The CDR3 loop spans 13 amino acids. DNA for the CDR3: TGCGCCAGCAGTCCCCCCCAGAACAATGAGCAGTTCTTC. Residues: CASSPPQNNEQFF.

The chain is built from TRBV6-6 and TRBJ2-1; 8 nucleotides line up with TRBD2. Germline CDR1 is MNHNY and CDR2 is SVGAGI (reference sequence). This CDR3 has 18 residues. J was trimmed by 5 bases and V by 5 bases; bases with no gene match: 17. Here the CDR3 reads CASSPEGIREGLHNEQFF. The CDR3 DNA is TGTGCCAGCAGTCCCGAAGGTATCCGGGAGGGCCTGCACAATGAGCAGTTCTTC.

V usage is TRBV12-5 and J usage is TRBJ2-1; 7 nucleotides agree with TRBD1. The ends lost 2 bases at V and 4 bases at J; junction bases unmatched: 14. Germline V gene data show CDR1 as LGHNT and CDR2 as FRNRAP. The CDR3 runs to 18 residues. As DNA, the CDR3 is TGTGCTAGTGGTTTGAGTGGGGATTGGACAGGCTCTTACAATGAGCAGTTCTTC. Amino acid sequence: CASGLSGDWTGSYNEQFF.

The chain has TRBV30 and TRBJ1-3; no reliable D call. V lost 0 bases to trimming and J lost 0 bases, with 12 bases between them. The CDR3 totals 16 residues. The germline V gene encodes CDR1 GTSNPN and CDR2 SVGIG (reference sequence). The CDR3 spells CAWSVSLASSGNTIYF. CDR3 nucleotide sequence: TGTGCCTGGAGTGTTTCCTTAGCCAGCTCTGGAAACACCATATATTTT.

This clone was counted once. The rearrangement joins TRBV28 to TRBJ1-1; D gene uncertain. This CDR3 is 13 amino acids long. The germline V and J ends were trimmed by 2 bases and 6 bases, with 10 bases remaining between them. Looked up from germline, CDR1 is MDHEN and CDR2 is SYDVKM. The CDR3 loop is CASSLEGDSEAFF. As DNA, the CDR3 is TGTGCCAGCAGTTTAGAGGGTGATTCTGAAGCTTTCTTT.

The genes are TRBV9 and TRBJ2-1; 11 bases align to TRBD2. CDR3 length equals 16 residues. Germline values: CDR1 SGDLS, CDR2 YYNGEE. J was trimmed by 5 bases and V by 0 bases; bases with no gene match: 4. In nucleotides, the CDR3 is TGTGCCAGCAGCGTAGCTTTAGCGGGGGGGAACAATGAGCAGTTCTTC. It translates to CASSVALAGGNNEQFF.

The J gene is TRBJ1-5, the V gene TRBV6-2 or TRBV6-3; TRBD1 aligns across 9 bases. Germline V gene sequence: CDR1 MNHEY, CDR2 SVGEGT. The CDR3 is made up of 20 amino acids. V trimming: 2 bases; J trimming: 2 bases; junction bases outside the gene matches: 16. The CDR3 DNA reads as TGTGCCAGCAGTTACACCCGGGACAGGGTGGCGAGTTTCGGCAATCAGCCCCAGCATTTT. Translated, it gives CASSYTRDRVASFGNQPQHF.

The V gene is TRBV10-1, the J gene TRBJ2-2; the match to TRBD2 covers 11 bases. The CDR3 covers 15 residues. Per germline, CDR1 WNHNN and CDR2 SYGVQD (reference sequence). The V and J ends lost 7 bases and 3 bases, in that order; junction bases with no gene match: 4. CDR3 DNA: TGCGCCAGCACTCTACTAGCGGGAGACACCGGGGAGCTGTTTTTT. This translates into CASTLLAGDTGELFF.

This chain connects TRBV28 to TRBJ2-7; no clear D gene. The V and J ends lost 5 bases and 3 bases respectively, with 8 bases between them. The CDR3 totals 12 residues. Germline V gene sequence: CDR1 MDHEN, CDR2 SYDVKM. DNA of the CDR3: TGTGCCAGCAGTCTTAACTTCTACGAGCAGTACTTC. This sequence encodes CASSLNFYEQYF.

The chain uses TRBV27 and TRBJ2-1; 7 bases agree with TRBD1. CDR1 and CDR2 (germline): MNHEY, SMNVEV (reference sequence). J was trimmed by 8 bases and V by 2 bases; bases with no gene match: 9. The CDR3 sequence is 15 residues long. CDR3 residues: CASSLTPGGSHEQFF. CDR3 in DNA: TGTGCCAGCAGTTTAACGCCAGGGGGTTCTCATGAGCAGTTCTTC.

The rearrangement links TRBV27 to TRBJ1-1; no clear D gene. The CDR3 has 15 amino acids. Trimming took off 0 bases at V and 0 bases at J, with 8 bases between the two ends. Germline CDR1 reads MNHEY; CDR2 reads SMNVEV (reference sequence). The CDR3 bases are TGTGCCAGCAGTTTATCGAGGGTAATGAACACTGAAGCTTTCTTT. It yields the protein CASSLSRVMNTEAFF.

This chain uses TRBV5-1 with TRBJ1-1; 7 bases map to TRBD1. V shed 3 bases and J 6 bases; nucleotides not matched to a gene: 14. The CDR3 runs to 16 residues. Germline values: CDR1 SGHRS, CDR2 YFSETQ. CDR3 nucleotide sequence: TGCGCCAGCAGCTCCCGACAGGGAAGGAACACTCCTGAAGCTTTCTTT. Amino acid sequence: CASSSRQGRNTPEAFF.

The chain couples TRBV3-1 (or the pseudogene TRBV3-2) to TRBJ2-7; 9 nucleotides match TRBD1. This CDR3 contains 16 residues. The V gene end was trimmed by 6 bases and the J gene end by 5 bases; junction bases not matched to a gene: 14. Germline lookup yields CDR1 LGHDT and CDR2 YNNKEL (reference sequence). The CDR3 DNA is TGTGCCAGCAGTAAAGCCCTTGGACAGGGGACCAACGAGCAGTACTTC. Its protein product is CASSKALGQGTNEQYF.

The chain carries TRBV6-2 or TRBV6-3 and TRBJ1-2, with a possible D match to TRBD1 (6 bases). This CDR3 spans 15 amino acids. The ends were cut back, 5 bases at V and 7 bases at J, with 20 bases in the middle. The germline CDR1 and CDR2 sequences are MNHEY and SVGEGT. CDR3 bases: TGTGCCAGCAGTGCGACATCTTGGGGGGGCAGTGGCTACACCTTC. Translating gives CASSATSWGGSGYTF.

The chain combines TRBV12-3 or TRBV12-4 with TRBJ2-3; D not resolved. Between the trimmed V and J ends, which lost 1 base and 6 bases, there was a span of 8 bases. The CDR3 contains 13 residues. CDR3 sequence (DNA): TGTGCCAGCAGTTTAGTACTGGTGGATACGCAGTATTTT. Its protein product is CASSLVLVDTQYF.